Shown below are 25 T cell receptor beta chains from a single sample sequenced in a study of CD8 T cells in Susac syndrome. With random hexamers, roughly 0.45 to 1 ug RNA was reverse transcribed. TCRdb used MiXCR to reprocess the immunoSEQ multiplex PCR reads, holding one entry per CDR3 protein. The table includes 100,000 or so distinct CDR3 sequences, about 95% detected once. The material sequenced was CD8+ T cells from PBMCs. Source of these receptors: a human donor with Susac syndrome.

This chain joins TRBV27 and TRBJ2-7, with TRBD2 identical over 7 bases. V shed 11 bases, J shed 4 bases, and the junction held 11 bases outside the gene matches. Germline V lookup: CDR1 MNHEY, CDR2 SMNVEV (reference sequence). This CDR3 contains 13 residues. The CDR3 spells CAASPGLSYEQYF. CDR3 coding DNA: TGTGCCGCCTCCCCGGGACTATCGTACGAGCAGTACTTC.

The rearrangement uses TRBV15 and TRBJ1-6; D perhaps matches TRBD1 (5 bases). CDR1 is LNHNV, CDR2 YYDKDF, per germline (reference sequence). The CDR3 consists of 13 residues. Between the trimmed V and J ends, which lost 5 bases and 6 bases, there was a span of 8 bases. CDR3: CATSPGGNSPLHF. DNA of the CDR3: TGTGCCACCAGCCCGGGGGGTAATTCACCCCTCCACTTT.

This rearrangement joins TRBV7-3 to TRBJ2-1; D is possibly TRBD1 (5 bases). The CDR3 runs 14 residues. The V and J ends lost 4 bases and 5 bases respectively, with 12 bases between them. Per germline, CDR1 SGHTA and CDR2 FQGTGA. CDR3 amino acids: CASSYDRPDNEQFF. As DNA, the CDR3 is TGTGCCAGCAGCTATGACAGACCCGACAATGAGCAGTTCTTC. Based on the CDR3 plus reference TRBV7-3 and TRBJ2-1, the full variable domain is GAGVSQTPSNKVTEKGKYVELRCDPISGHTALYWYRQSLGQGPEFLIYFQGTGAADDSGLPNDRFFAVRPEGSVSTLKIQRTERGDSAVYLCASSYDRPDNEQFFGPGTRLTVL.

The sample holds a few counts of this clonotype. The chain joins TRBV14 to TRBJ1-5; D not certain. Between the trimmed V and J ends, which lost 0 bases and 1 base, there was a span of 1 base. The CDR3 covers 13 residues. Germline V gene sequence: CDR1 SGHDN, CDR2 FVKESK. CDR3 region: CASSQDSNQPQHF. The CDR3 region has the DNA TGTGCCAGCAGCCAAGACAGCAATCAGCCCCAGCATTTT.

The chain is built from TRBV4-1 and TRBJ2-2, with D unclear. Germline CDR1 MGHRA, CDR2 YSYEKL. The CDR3 consists of 16 residues. Between the trimmed V and J ends, which lost 1 base and 0 bases, there was a span of 9 bases. The CDR3 sequence is CASSQVPQANTGELFF. CDR3 sequence (DNA): TGCGCCAGCAGCCAAGTACCGCAGGCGAACACCGGGGAGCTGTTTTTT.

The table lists this clonotype with a few counts. The chain combines TRBV13 with TRBJ2-7, with D possibly being TRBD2 (6 bases). Germline CDR1 and CDR2: PRHDT and FYEKMQ (reference sequence). The CDR3 is 13 residues long. V was pared by 0 bases and J by 3 bases, with 6 bases between. The CDR3 DNA sequence: TGTGCCAGCAGCTTAGGGACTAGCTACGAGCAGTACTTC. It translates to CASSLGTSYEQYF.

J is TRBJ1-2 and V is TRBV12-3 or TRBV12-4; unclear D gene. CDR3 length: 11 residues. V dropped 3 bases and J dropped 7 bases, with 6 bases sitting between them. The CDR3 sequence: CASSFPGGYTF. CDR3 nucleotide sequence: TGTGCCAGCAGTTTCCCTGGTGGCTACACCTTC.

V usage is TRBV7-2 and J usage is TRBJ1-5; a weak D match, TRBD1 (6 bases). V lost 3 bases, J lost 2 bases, and 11 bases lay in between. Per germline, CDR1 SGHTA and CDR2 FQGNSA. CDR3 length: 15 amino acids. The CDR3 bases are TGTGCCAGCAGCTTGGGACAATCTGGCAATCAGCCCCAGCATTTT. This encodes CASSLGQSGNQPQHF.

V gene TRBV28 combines with J gene TRBJ2-5; D might be TRBD1 (5 bases). Germline loops: CDR1 MDHEN, CDR2 SYDVKM. CDR3 length: 14 amino acids. Deletions cut 5 bases from V and 5 bases from J, with 15 bases between. The CDR3 reads CASSPPQGWETQYF. In nucleotides, the CDR3 is TGTGCCAGCAGTCCTCCTCAGGGTTGGGAGACCCAGTACTTC.

The V and J genes are TRBV10-3 and TRBJ2-7; D remains unclear. V was trimmed by 2 bases and J by 3 bases, leaving 14 bases between them. The germline V gene has CDR1 ENHRY and CDR2 SYGVKD. This CDR3 contains 15 residues. The DNA for the CDR3 is TGTGCCATCAGTGAGGGATCTTCGGAGTACTACGAGCAGTACTTC. As protein: CAISEGSSEYYEQYF.

This clonotype has only a few counts. V and J are TRBV18 and TRBJ2-7; no firm D call. The CDR3 runs 13 residues. The germline gives CDR1 KGHSH, CDR2 LQKENI. Trimming stripped 3 bases from V and 4 bases from J, with 10 bases between. The chain's CDR3 is CASSPGSGYEQYF. DNA of the CDR3: TGTGCCAGCTCACCCGGGTCCGGTTACGAGCAGTACTTC.

The chain carries TRBV20-1 and TRBJ1-1; the match to TRBD1 covers 9 bases. Trimming removed 6 bases from V and 3 bases from J; junction bases left unmatched: 5. Germline V gene data show CDR1 as DFQATT and CDR2 as SNEGSKA (reference sequence). The CDR3 loop spans 13 amino acids. CDR3 nucleotides: TGCAGTGCCCCCGGGACAGGGTACACTGAAGCTTTCTTT. It yields the protein CSAPGTGYTEAFF.

The chain employs TRBV5-4 and TRBJ2-5, with 9 bases matching TRBD2. This CDR3 spans 15 amino acids. The junction had 3 bases not matched to a gene; V was cut back by 1 base and J by 2 bases. Germline V gene sequence: CDR1 SGHNT, CDR2 YYREEE (reference sequence). CDR3 in amino acids: CASSLPSGNQETQYF. The CDR3 region has the DNA TGTGCCAGCAGCTTGCCTAGCGGGAATCAAGAGACCCAGTACTTC.

This chain joins TRBV4-1 and TRBJ2-7, with 9 nucleotides matching TRBD1. The germline V gene encodes CDR1 MGHRA and CDR2 YSYEKL. The CDR3 is 14 residues long. After removal of 3 bases from V and 5 bases from J, the junction contained 5 bases not matched to a gene. The CDR3 DNA follows: TGCGCCAGCAGCCATCCGGGACAGGGAGACGAGCAGTACTTC. Protein product: CASSHPGQGDEQYF.

V is TRBV19 and J is TRBJ1-1; D not resolved. The CDR3 sequence is 16 residues long. V lost 6 bases and J lost 6, with 23 bases in between. Per germline, CDR1 LNHDA and CDR2 SQIVND (reference sequence). The CDR3 sequence: CASRKEQRSGTAEAFF. For the CDR3, the DNA is TGTGCCAGTAGAAAGGAACAACGGAGTGGAACGGCTGAAGCTTTCTTT. Complete variable domain (other parts from reference TRBV19 and TRBJ1-1): DGGITQSPKYLFRKEGQNVTLSCEQNLNHDAMYWYRQDPGQGLRLIYYSQIVNDFQKGDIAEGYSVSREKKESFPLTVTSAQKNPTAFYLCASRKEQRSGTAEAFFGQGTRLTVV.

The V and J genes are TRBV12-3 or TRBV12-4 and TRBJ1-1; the D gene is possibly TRBD1 (5 bases). CDR3 length: 13 amino acids. V gave up 8 bases and J gave up 4 bases, with 14 bases separating them. This CDR3 is CASWDPARTEAFF. The CDR3 DNA reads as TGTGCCAGCTGGGACCCGGCTCGCACTGAAGCTTTCTTT.

The chain combines TRBV6-5 with TRBJ1-2; 8 nucleotides agree with TRBD1. V shed 5 bases and J 8 bases; nucleotides not matched to a gene: 4. The CDR3 is 12 amino acids. The germline gives CDR1 MNHEY, CDR2 SVGAGI. CDR3 sequence reads: CASSTQGEGYTF. Written as DNA, the CDR3 is TGTGCCAGCAGTACACAGGGGGAGGGCTACACCTTC.

The CDR3 protein is CASSQGGAGLAIPSRTDTQYF. DNA of the CDR3: TGTGCCAGCAGCCAAGGTGGAGCCGGGCTAGCGATTCCTTCGCGGACAGATACGCAGTATTTT. This chain joins TRBV4-2 and TRBJ2-3; D is possibly TRBD2 (6 bases). Trimming stripped 1 base from V and 3 bases from J, with 29 bases between. CDR1 is LGHNA, CDR2 YNFKEQ, per germline. CDR3 length: 21 residues.

The chain combines TRBV20-1 with TRBJ2-1; 8 bases agree with TRBD2. The CDR3 contains 12 residues. CDR1 is DFQATT, CDR2 SNEGSKA, per germline (reference sequence). With V trimmed by 3 bases and J by 7 bases, 2 bases remained unmatched. The CDR3 nucleotides are TGCAGTGCTAGCGGGGGGGGGAATGAGCAGTTCTTC. It codes for CSASGGGNEQFF.

This sequence joins TRBV13 and TRBJ2-6; a weak D match, TRBD2 (5 bases). Trimming removed 6 bases at V and 4 bases at J, with 10 bases between. The V gene's germline CDR1 is PRHDT and CDR2 FYEKMQ (reference sequence). The CDR3 is made up of 14 amino acids. The CDR3 DNA follows: TGTGCCAGCAGTCCGGGGAGAGGGGCCAACGTCCTGACTTTC. It specifies CASSPGRGANVLTF.

This sequence joins TRBV9 and TRBJ2-7, with TRBD1 matching 7 bases. The ends lost 3 bases at V and 6 bases at J; junction bases unmatched: 3. The CDR3 spans 12 residues. Looked up from germline, CDR1 is SGDLS and CDR2 is YYNGEE. CDR3 DNA sequence: TGTGCCAGCAGCGGACAGGGTTTCGAGCAGTACTTC. It translates to CASSGQGFEQYF. Looking up the rest from reference TRBV9 and TRBJ2-7 gives the full variable domain: DSGVTQTPKHLITATGQRVTLRCSPRSGDLSVYWYQQSLDQGLQFLIQYYNGEERAKGNILERFSAQQFPDLHSELNLSSLELGDSALYFCASSGQGFEQYFGPGTRLTVT.

This clonotype was counted only a few times. V and J are TRBV3-1 and TRBJ2-1; D is uncertain. The germline V and J ends were trimmed by 4 bases and 2 bases, with 6 bases remaining between them. This CDR3 spans 13 amino acids. Germline V gene lookup returns CDR1 LGHDT and CDR2 YNNKEL (reference sequence). CDR3 nucleotide sequence: TGTGCCAGCAGCCCGGGCGCCTACAATGAGCAGTTCTTC. This encodes CASSPGAYNEQFF.

The V and J genes are TRBV29-1 and TRBJ2-3; either TRBD1 or TRBD2 may supply D (6 bases each). Per the germline V gene, CDR1 is SQVTM and CDR2 is ANQGSEA. The V gene lost 7 bases and the J gene lost 1 base, with 15 bases spanning the gap. The CDR3 is made up of 14 amino acids. CDR3: CSGRGGPRTDTQYF. In DNA form, the CDR3 reads TGCAGCGGCCGAGGGGGGCCGCGCACAGATACGCAGTATTTT.

This clonotype has only one observation. The chain uses TRBV2 and TRBJ1-1; tentative D call: TRBD1 (5 bases). Germline CDR1 SNHLY, CDR2 FYNNEI. The germline V and J ends were trimmed by 6 bases and 2 bases, with 16 bases remaining between them. This CDR3 has 15 amino acids. CDR3 in amino acids: CASSEHTGENTEAFF. CDR3 sequence (DNA): TGTGCCAGCAGCGAACATACAGGAGAAAACACTGAAGCTTTCTTT.

J is TRBJ2-7 and V is TRBV12-3 or TRBV12-4, with D possibly being TRBD2 (6 bases). V lost 7 bases to trimming and J lost 0 bases, with 13 bases between them. The CDR3 has 14 amino acids. The DNA of the CDR3 is TGTGCCAGCACACAGCGGGCCAGCTCCTACGAGCAGTACTTC. Encoded protein: CASTQRASSYEQYF.